Described below is a single T cell receptor beta chain sequence and its context. Its matching antigen is unknown. Trimming removed 6 bases from V and 6 bases from J; junction bases left unmatched: 1. Germline CDR1 is SNHLY and CDR2 is FYNNEI. This CDR3 contains 13 residues. TCRdb reanalysed the 5' RACE reads using MiXCR and keeps one entry per CDR3 protein. The repertoire has some 760,000 distinct CDR3 sequences, about 20% of them found once; the top ten carry 13%. These data originate in a study of identical twins. Findings of the study overall: In beta out-of-frame sequences, the excess sharing between twins was weaker. Beta clonotypes that were abundant in cord blood contained fewer insertions, a pattern absent from memory repertoires. The study based its conclusions on cross-sectional statistical analysis and did not follow the same donors.

The sample also formed part of further work on T cells expressing NK-cell markers. This second study says: For 6 or 7 donors, the dominant NKG2C+ clonotypes made up roughly 1.0-7.5% of their CD8+ T cells.

The sequenced material came from PBMCs. This rearrangement joins TRBV2 to TRBJ2-2, with 10 bases matching TRBD2. This sequence originates from a young woman in good health. CDR3 bases: TGTGCCAGCAGACTAGCGGGACCCGGGGAGCTGTTTTTT. This codes for CASRLAGPGELFF.